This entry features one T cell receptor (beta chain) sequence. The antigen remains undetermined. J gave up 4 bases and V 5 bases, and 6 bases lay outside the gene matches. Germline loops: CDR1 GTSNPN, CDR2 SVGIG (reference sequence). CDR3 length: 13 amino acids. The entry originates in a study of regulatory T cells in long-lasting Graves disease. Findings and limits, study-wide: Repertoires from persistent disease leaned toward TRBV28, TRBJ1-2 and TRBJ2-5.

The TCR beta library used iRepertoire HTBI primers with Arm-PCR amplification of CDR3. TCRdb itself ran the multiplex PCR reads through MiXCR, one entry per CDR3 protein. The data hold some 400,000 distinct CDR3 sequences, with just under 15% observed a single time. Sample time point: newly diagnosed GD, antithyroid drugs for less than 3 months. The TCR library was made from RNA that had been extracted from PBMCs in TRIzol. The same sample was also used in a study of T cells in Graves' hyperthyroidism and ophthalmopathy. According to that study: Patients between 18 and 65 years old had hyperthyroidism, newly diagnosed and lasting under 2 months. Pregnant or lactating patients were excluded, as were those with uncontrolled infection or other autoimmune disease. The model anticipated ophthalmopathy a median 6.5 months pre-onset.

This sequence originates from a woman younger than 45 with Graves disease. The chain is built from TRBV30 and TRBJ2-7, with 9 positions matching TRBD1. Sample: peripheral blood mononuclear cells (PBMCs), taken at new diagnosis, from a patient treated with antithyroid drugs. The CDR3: CAWRAGQGYEQYF. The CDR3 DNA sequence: TGTGCCTGGCGTGCGGGACAGGGTTACGAGCAGTACTTC.